This T cell receptor (beta chain) was sequenced in a study of cytomegalovirus exposure and HLA in healthy donors. The CDR3 is 14 residues long. The J segment lost 5 bases and the V segment lost 3 bases, leaving 4 bases of the junction unmatched. In germline, CDR1 is MDHEN, CDR2 SYDVKM. TCRdb's table, derived via immunoSEQ multiplex PCR, lists solely in-frame clones and lacks some. The table shows 250,000 to 300,000 clones, with about 90% occurring only once. V usage is TRBV28 and J usage is TRBJ1-5; 7 bases fit TRBD1. Material: PBMCs. This TCR derives from a woman aged 18-29 years in good health and CMV-seronegative. The CDR3 DNA is TGTGCCAGCAGTTTCCGGGACAGCTATCAGCCCCAGCATTTT. It specifies CASSFRDSYQPQHF. Supplemented by reference TRBV28 and TRBJ1-5, the full variable domain reads DVKVTQSSRYLVKRTGEKVFLECVQDMDHENMFWYRQDPGLGLRLIYFSYDVKMKEKGDIPEGYSVSREKKERFSLILESASTNQTSMYLCASSFRDSYQPQHFGDGTRLSIL.